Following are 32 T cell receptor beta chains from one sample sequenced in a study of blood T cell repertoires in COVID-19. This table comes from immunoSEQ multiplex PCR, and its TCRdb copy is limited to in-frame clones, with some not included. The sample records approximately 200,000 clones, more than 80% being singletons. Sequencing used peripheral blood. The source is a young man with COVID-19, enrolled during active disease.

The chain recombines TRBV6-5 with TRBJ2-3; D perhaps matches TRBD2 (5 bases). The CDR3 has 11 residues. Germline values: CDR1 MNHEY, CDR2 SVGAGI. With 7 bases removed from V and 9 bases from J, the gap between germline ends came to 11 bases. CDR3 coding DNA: TGTGCCAGCACCAAGGAGGAGACGCAGTATTTT. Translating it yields CASTKEETQYF.

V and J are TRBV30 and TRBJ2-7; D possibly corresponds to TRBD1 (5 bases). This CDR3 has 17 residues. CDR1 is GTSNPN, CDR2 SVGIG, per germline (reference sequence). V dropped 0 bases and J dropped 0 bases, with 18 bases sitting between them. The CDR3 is CAWSVLIDSPSSYEQYF. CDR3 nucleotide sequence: TGTGCCTGGAGTGTACTAATCGACAGTCCCAGCTCCTACGAGCAGTACTTC.

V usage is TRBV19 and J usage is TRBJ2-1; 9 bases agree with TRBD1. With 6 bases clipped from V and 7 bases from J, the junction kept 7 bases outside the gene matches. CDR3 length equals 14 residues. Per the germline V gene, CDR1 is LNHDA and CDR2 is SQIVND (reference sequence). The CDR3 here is CASRDSTGGNEQFF. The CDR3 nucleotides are TGTGCCAGTAGGGACTCGACAGGGGGAAATGAGCAGTTCTTC. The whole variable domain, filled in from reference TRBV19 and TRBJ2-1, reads DGGITQSPKYLFRKEGQNVTLSCEQNLNHDAMYWYRQDPGQGLRLIYYSQIVNDFQKGDIAEGYSVSREKKESFPLTVTSAQKNPTAFYLCASRDSTGGNEQFFGPGTRLTVL.

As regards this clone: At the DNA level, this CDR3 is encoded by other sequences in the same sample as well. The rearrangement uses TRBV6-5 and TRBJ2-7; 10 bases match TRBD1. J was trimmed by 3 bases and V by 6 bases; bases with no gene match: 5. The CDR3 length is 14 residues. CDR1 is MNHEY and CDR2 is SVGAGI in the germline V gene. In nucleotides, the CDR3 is TGTGCCAGCAGCCTCGGACAGGGGGGCTACGAGCAGTACTTC. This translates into CASSLGQGGYEQYF.

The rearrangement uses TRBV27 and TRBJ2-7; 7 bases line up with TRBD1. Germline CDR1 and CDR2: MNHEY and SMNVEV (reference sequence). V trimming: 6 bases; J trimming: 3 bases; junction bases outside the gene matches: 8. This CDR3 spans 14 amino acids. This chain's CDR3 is CASSYTGVVYEQYF. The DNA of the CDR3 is TGTGCCAGCAGCTATACAGGGGTCGTCTACGAGCAGTACTTC.

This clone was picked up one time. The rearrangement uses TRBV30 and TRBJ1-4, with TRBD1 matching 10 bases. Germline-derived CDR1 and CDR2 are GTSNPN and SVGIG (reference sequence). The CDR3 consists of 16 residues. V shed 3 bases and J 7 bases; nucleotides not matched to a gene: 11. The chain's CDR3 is CAWSDRGPKTGEKLFF. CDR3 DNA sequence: TGTGCCTGGAGCGACAGGGGGCCGAAAACGGGTGAAAAACTGTTTTTT.

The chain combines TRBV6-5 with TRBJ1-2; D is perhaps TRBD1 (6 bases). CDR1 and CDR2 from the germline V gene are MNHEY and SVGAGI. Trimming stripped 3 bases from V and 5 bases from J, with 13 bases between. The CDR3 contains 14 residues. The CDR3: CASSYQDSRYGYTF. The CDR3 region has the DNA TGTGCCAGCAGTTATCAGGACAGCCGGTATGGCTACACCTTC.

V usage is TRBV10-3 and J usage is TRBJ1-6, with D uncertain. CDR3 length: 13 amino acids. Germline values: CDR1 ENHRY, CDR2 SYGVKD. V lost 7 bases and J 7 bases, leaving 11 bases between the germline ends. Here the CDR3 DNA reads TGTGCCATCAAAACCAGAGGGAATTCACCCCTCCACTTT. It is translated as CAIKTRGNSPLHF.

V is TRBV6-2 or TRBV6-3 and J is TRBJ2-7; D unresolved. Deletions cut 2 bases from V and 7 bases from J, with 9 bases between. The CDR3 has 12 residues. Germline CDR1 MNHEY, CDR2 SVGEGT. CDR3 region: CASSYLGLEQYF. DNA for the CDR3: TGTGCCAGCAGTTACCTCGGTTTGGAGCAGTACTTC.

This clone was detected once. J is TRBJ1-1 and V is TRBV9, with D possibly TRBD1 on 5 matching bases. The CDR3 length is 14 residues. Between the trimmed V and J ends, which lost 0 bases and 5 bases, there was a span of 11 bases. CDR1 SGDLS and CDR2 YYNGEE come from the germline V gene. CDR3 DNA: TGTGCCAGCAGCGTAGACGGGGGAAGAACTGAAGCTTTCTTT. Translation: CASSVDGGRTEAFF.

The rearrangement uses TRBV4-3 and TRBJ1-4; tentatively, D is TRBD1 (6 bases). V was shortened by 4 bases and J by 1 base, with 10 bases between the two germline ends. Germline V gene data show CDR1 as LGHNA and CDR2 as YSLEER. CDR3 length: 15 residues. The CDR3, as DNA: TGCGCCAGCAGCCGGCTCAGGGGAACTAATGAAAAACTGTTTTTT. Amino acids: CASSRLRGTNEKLFF.

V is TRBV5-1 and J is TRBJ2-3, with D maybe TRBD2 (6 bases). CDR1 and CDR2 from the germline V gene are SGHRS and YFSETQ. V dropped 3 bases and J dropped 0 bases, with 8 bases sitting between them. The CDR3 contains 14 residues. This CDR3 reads CASSSGTSTDTQYF. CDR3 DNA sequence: TGCGCCAGCAGCTCCGGGACTAGCACAGATACGCAGTATTTT.

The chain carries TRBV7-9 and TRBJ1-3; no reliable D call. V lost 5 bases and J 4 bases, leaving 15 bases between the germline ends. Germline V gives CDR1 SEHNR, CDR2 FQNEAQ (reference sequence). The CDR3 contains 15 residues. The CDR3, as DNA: TGTGCCAGCAGCCGAGAGGGCTTGCAAGGAAACACCATATATTTT. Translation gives CASSREGLQGNTIYF.

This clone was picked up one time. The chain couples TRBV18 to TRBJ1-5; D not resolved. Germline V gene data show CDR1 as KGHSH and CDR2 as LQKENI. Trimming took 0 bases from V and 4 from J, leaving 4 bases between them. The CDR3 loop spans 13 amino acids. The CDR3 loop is CASSPPSNQPQHF. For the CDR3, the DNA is TGTGCCAGCTCACCACCGTCAAATCAGCCCCAGCATTTT.

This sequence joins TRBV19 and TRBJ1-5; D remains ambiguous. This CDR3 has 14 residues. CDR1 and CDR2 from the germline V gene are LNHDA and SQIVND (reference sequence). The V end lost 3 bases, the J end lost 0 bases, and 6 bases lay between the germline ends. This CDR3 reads CASSILSSNQPQHF. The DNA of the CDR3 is TGTGCCAGTAGTATTCTGAGTAGCAATCAGCCCCAGCATTTT.

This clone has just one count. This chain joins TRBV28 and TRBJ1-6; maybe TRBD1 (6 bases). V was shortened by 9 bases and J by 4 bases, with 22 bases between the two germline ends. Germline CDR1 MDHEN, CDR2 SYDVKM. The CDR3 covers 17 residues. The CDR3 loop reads CASLEGGTFKYNSPLHF. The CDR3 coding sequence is TGTGCCAGTCTGGAAGGTGGGACATTTAAGTATAATTCACCCCTCCACTTT.

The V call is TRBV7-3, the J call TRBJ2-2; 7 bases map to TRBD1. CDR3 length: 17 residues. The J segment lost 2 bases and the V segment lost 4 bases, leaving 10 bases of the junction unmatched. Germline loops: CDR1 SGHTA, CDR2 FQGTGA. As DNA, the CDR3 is TGTGCCAGCAGCTCTGAAGTTAACAGGGGAAACACCGGGGAGCTGTTTTTT. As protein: CASSSEVNRGNTGELFF.

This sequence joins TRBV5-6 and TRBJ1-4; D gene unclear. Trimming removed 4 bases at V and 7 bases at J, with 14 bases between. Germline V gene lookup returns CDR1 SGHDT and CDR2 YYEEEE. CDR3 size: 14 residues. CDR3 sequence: CASSRGWESEKLFF. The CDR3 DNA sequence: TGTGCCAGCAGCCGTGGCTGGGAGAGTGAAAAACTGTTTTTT.

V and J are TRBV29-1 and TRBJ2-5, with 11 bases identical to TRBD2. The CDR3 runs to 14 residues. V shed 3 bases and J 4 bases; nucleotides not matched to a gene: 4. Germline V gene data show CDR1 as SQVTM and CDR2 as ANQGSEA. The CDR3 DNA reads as TGCAGCGTTGACCTAGCGGGAGGTCGAGAGACCCAGTACTTC. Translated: CSVDLAGGRETQYF. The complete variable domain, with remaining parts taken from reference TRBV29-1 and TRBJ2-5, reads SAVISQKPSRDICQRGTSLTIQCQVDSQVTMMFWYRQQPGQSLTLIATANQGSEATYESGFVIDKFPISRPNLTFSTLTVSNMSPEDSSIYLCSVDLAGGRETQYFGPGTRLLVL.

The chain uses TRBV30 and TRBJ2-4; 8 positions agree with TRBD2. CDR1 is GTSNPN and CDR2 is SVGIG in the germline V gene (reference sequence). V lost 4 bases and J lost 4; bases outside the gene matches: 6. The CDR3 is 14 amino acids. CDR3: CAWMGSGRKNIQYF. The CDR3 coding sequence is TGTGCCTGGATGGGAAGCGGGAGAAAAAACATTCAGTACTTC.

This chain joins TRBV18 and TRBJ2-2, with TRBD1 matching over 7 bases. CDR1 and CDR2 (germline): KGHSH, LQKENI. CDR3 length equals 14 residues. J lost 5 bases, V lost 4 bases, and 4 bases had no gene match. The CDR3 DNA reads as TGTGCCAGCTCACTACGACAGGGAACCGGGGAGCTGTTTTTT. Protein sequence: CASSLRQGTGELFF.

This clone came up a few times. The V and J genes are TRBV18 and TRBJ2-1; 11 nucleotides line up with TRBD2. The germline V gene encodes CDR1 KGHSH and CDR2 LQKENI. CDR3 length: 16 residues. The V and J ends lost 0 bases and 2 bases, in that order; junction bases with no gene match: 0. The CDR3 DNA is TGTGCCAGCTCACCACCGGGACTAGCGGCCTACAATGAGCAGTTCTTC. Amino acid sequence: CASSPPGLAAYNEQFF.

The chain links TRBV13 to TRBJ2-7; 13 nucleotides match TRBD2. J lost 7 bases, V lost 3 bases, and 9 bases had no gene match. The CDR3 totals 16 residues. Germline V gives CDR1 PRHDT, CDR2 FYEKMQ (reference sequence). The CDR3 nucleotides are TGTGCCAGCAGCTTGTTTGGACTAGCGGGAGTAAGTGAGCAGTACTTC. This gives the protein CASSLFGLAGVSEQYF.

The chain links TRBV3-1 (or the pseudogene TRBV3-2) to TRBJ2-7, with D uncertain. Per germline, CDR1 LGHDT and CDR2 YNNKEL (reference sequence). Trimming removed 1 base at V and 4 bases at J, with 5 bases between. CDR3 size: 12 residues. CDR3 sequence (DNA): TGTGCCAGCAGCCAAGGAGTTTACGAGCAGTACTTC. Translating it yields CASSQGVYEQYF.

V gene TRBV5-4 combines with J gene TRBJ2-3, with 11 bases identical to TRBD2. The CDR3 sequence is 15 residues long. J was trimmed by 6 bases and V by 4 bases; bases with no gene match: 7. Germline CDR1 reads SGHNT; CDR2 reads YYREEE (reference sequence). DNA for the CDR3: TGTGCCAGCAGCCCCCTAGCGGGAGGTGCGGATACGCAGTATTTT. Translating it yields CASSPLAGGADTQYF.

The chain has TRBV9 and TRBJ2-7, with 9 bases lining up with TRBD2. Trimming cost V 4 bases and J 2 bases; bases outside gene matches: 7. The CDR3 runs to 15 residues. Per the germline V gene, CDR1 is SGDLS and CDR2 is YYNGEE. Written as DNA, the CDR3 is TGTGCCAGCAGCCCCCGGACTAGCGCGGCCTACGAGCAGTACTTC. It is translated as CASSPRTSAAYEQYF.

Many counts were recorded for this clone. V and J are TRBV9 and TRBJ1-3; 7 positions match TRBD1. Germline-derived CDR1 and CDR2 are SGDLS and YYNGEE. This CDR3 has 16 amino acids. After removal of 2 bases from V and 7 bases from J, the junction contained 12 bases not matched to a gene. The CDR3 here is CASSVYDREVWNTIYF. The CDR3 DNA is TGTGCCAGCAGCGTCTACGACAGGGAGGTTTGGAACACCATATATTTT.

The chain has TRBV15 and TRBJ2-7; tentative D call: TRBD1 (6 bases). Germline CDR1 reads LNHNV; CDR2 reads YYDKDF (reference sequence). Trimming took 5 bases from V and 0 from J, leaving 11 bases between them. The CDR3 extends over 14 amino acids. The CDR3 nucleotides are TGTGCCACCAGCGAAACAGGGAGCTCCTACGAGCAGTACTTC. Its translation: CATSETGSSYEQYF.

The CDR3 sequence: CASSLADRDTSYNEQFF. CDR3 DNA sequence: TGTGCCAGCTCACTTGCGGACAGGGACACTTCCTACAATGAGCAGTTCTTC. The V call is TRBV18, the J call TRBJ2-1; 8 positions agree with TRBD1. With V trimmed by 4 bases and J by 1 base, 9 bases remained unmatched. This CDR3 is 17 amino acids long. Germline V gives CDR1 KGHSH, CDR2 LQKENI.

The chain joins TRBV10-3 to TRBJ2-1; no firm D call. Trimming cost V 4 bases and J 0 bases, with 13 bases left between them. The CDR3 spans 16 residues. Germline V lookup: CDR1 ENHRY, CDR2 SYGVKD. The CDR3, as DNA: TGTGCCATCAGTGGAGGCCTTCACCTCTCCTACAATGAGCAGTTCTTC. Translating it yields CAISGGLHLSYNEQFF.

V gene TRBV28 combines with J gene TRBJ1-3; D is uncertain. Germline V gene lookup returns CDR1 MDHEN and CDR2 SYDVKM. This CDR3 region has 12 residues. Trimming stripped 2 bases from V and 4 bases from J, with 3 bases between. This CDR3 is CASSLQGNTIYF. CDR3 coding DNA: TGTGCCAGCAGTTTACAGGGAAACACCATATATTTT.

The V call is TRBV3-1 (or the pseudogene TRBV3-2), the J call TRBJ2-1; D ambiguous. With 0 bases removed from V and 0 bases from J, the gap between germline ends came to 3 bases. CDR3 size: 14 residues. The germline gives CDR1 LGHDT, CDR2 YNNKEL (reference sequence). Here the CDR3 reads CASSQDYSYNEQFF. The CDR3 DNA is TGTGCCAGCAGCCAAGACTACTCCTACAATGAGCAGTTCTTC.